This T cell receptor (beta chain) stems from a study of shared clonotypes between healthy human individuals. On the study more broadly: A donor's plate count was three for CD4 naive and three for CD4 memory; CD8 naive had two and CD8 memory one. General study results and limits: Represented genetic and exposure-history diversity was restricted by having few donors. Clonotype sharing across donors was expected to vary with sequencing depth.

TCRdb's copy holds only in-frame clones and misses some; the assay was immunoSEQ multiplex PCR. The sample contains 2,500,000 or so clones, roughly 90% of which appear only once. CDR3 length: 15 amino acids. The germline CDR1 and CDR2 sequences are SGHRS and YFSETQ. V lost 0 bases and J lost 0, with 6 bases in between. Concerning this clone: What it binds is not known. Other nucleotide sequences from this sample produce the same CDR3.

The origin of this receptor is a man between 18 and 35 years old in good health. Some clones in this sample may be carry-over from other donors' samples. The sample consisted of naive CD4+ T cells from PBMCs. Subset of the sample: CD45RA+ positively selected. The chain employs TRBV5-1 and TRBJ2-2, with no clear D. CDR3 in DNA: TGCGCCAGCAGCTTGGGACCGACGAACACCGGGGAGCTGTTTTTT. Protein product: CASSLGPTNTGELFF.